The T cell receptor beta chain described here comes from a study of cytomegalovirus exposure and HLA in healthy donors. For the study at large: The study's early data release held 80 million to 95 million unique TCRs from HLA-typed donors.

Germline V lookup: CDR1 MNHNS, CDR2 SASEGT. Trimming at V came to 3 bases and at J to 4 bases, leaving 5 bases not matched to a gene. This CDR3 has 15 amino acids. A remark on this clone: Its antigen is currently unknown.

13 Jbeta primers and 60 Vbeta primers were used for the PCR. Clones were sequenced by immunoSEQ multiplex PCR, and TCRdb holds only the in-frame ones, with some missing. Counted here are about 170,000 clones, less than 85% occurring once; the ten biggest clones make up 1%. General study results and limits: The authors assumed roughly uniform sequencing depth across donors for presence/absence analyses. TCR beta sequences numbering some 17,000 were associated with HLA alleles at 0.05 false discovery rate in a later analysis. Accurate prediction of HLA-A and HLA-B alleles (for most subjects) was reportedly achieved from TCR beta sequences.

The source of this sequence is a boy aged 2-9 years in good health and CMV-seronegative. This sequence joins TRBV6-1 and TRBJ2-3; 9 bases are a match to TRBD2. Sequencing was performed on PBMCs. The CDR3 spells CASSDSSGGPDTQYF. The CDR3 bases are TGTGCCAGCAGTGACTCCAGCGGGGGGCCAGATACGCAGTATTTT.